The clone carrying this T cell receptor beta chain has a handful of counts. Its antigen is unknown. This sample was taken from a study of shared clonotypes between healthy human individuals. Whole-study results and caveats: Researchers sampled only blood; tissue repertoires likely differ.

Produced via immunoSEQ multiplex PCR; TCRdb's table is partial and in-frame only. The sample carries over a million clones, about three quarters recorded once. Unmatched junction bases numbered 5, after V lost 4 bases and J lost 6 bases. CDR1 and CDR2 from the germline V gene are SGHTA and FQGNSA. The CDR3 length is 14 residues. This clonotype originated in a man aged 18 to 35 in good health. Sequenced material: memory CD4+ T cells sorted from blood. The subset is: CD45RA-negative fraction. The V call is TRBV7-2, the J call TRBJ2-1; 8 nucleotides align to TRBD2. CDR3 sequence: CASSSAGVANEQFF. CDR3 in DNA: TGTGCCAGCAGCTCAGCGGGGGTGGCCAATGAGCAGTTCTTC. Full variable domain (rest looked up from reference TRBV7-2 and TRBJ2-1): GAGVSQSPSNKVTEKGKDVELRCDPISGHTALYWYRQSLGQGLEFLIYFQGNSAPDKSGLPSDRFSAERTGGSVSTLTIQRTQQEDSAVYLCASSSAGVANEQFFGPGTRLTVL.